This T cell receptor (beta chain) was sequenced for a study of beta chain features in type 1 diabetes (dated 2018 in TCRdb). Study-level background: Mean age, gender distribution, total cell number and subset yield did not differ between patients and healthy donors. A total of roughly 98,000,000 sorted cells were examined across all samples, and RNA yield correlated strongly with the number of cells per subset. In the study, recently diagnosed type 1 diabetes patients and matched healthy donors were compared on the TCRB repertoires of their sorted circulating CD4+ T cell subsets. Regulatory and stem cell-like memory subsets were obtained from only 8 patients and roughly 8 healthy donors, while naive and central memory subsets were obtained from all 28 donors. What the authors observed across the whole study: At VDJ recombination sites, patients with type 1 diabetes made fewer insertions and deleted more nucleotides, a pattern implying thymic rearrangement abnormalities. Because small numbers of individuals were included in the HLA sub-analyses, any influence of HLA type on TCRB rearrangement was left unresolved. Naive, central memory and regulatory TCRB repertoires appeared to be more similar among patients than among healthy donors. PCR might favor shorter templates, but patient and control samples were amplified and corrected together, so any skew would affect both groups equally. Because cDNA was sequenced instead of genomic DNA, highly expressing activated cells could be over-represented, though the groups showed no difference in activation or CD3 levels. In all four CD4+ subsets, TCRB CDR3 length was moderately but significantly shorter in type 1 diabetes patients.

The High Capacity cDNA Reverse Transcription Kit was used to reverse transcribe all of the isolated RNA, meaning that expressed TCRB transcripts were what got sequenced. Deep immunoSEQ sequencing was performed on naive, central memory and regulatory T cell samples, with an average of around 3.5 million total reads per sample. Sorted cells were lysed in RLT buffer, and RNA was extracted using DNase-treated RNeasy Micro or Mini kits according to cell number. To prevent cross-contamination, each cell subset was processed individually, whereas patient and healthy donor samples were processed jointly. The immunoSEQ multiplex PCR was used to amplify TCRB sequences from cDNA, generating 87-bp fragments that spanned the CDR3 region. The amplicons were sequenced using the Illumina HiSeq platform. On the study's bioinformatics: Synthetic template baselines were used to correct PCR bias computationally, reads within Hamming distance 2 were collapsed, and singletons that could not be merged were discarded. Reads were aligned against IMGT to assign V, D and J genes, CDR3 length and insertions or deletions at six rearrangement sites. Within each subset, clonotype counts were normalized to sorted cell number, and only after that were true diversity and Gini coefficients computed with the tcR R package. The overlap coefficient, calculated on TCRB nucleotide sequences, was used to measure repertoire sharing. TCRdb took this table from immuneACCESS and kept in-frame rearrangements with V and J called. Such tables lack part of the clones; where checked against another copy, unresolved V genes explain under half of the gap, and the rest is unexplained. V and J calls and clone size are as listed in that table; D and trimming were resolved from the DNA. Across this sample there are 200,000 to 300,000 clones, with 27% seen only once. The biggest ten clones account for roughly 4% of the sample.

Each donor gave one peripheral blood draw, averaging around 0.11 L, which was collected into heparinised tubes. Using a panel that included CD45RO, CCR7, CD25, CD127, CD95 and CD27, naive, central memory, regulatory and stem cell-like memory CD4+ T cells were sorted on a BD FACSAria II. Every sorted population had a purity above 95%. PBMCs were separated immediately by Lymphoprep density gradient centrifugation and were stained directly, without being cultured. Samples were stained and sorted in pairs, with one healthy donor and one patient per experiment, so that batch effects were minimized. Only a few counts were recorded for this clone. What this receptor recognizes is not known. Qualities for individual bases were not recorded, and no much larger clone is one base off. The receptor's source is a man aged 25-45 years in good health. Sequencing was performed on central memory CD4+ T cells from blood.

DNA sequence: TGTGCCAGCTCACCGGGAAGCTCCTATAATTCACCCCTCCACTTT. This is translated as CASSPGSSYNSPLHF. Recombination linked TRBV18 to TRBJ1-6; no D segment can be confidently identified. The germline V gene sets CDR1 to KGHSH and CDR2 to LQKENI. The CDR3 covers 15 residues, taking in both the cysteine and the phenylalanine. Only CDR3 DNA remains: 45 bases, in frame from the first base. V gives up 3 bases and J gives up 0 bases, and the segment between their germline ends measures 6 bases. Reference TRBV18 and TRBJ1-6 proteins supply the regions before and after the CDR3; the full variable domain is: NAGVMQNPRHLVRRRGQEARLRCSPMKGHSHVYWYRQLPEEGLKFMVYLQKENIIDESGMPKERFSAEFPKEGPSILRIQQVVRGDSAAYFCASSPGSSYNSPLHFGNGTRLTVT.